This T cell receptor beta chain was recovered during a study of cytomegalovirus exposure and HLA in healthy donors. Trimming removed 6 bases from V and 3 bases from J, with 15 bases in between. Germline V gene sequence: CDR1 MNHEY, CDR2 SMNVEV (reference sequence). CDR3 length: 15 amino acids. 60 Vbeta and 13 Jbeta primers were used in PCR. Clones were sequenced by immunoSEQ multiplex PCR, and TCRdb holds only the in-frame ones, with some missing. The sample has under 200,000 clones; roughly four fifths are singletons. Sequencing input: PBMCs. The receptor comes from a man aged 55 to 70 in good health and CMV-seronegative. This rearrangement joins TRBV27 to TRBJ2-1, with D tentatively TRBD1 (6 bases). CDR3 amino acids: CASSYRDTFYNEQFF. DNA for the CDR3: TGTGCCAGCAGCTACAGGGACACCTTCTACAATGAGCAGTTCTTC.